The 29 T cell receptor beta chains listed next were all sequenced from one sample in a study of T cell changes during pregnancy in multiple sclerosis. Data came from immunoSEQ multiplex PCR; TCRdb stores just in-frame clones and leaves some out. Of around 25,000 clones in the sample, roughly 89% were seen once. The sequencing used CD8+ T cells from peripheral blood mononuclear cells, collected in the first trimester of pregnancy. The source of these receptors is a female donor in good health, enrolled as a control in a pregnancy study.

V gene TRBV5-4 combines with J gene TRBJ2-1, with 9 bases identical to TRBD2. CDR3 length: 16 amino acids. CDR1 and CDR2 from the germline V gene are SGHNT and YYREEE (reference sequence). Unmatched junction bases numbered 5, after V lost 0 bases and J lost 4 bases. The CDR3 loop is CASSLAAGGLYNEQFF. CDR3 DNA sequence: TGTGCCAGCAGCTTGGCCGCGGGGGGGCTATACAATGAGCAGTTCTTC.

This clone appeared a few times. The chain recombines TRBV11-2 with TRBJ1-1, with 7 positions matching TRBD1. The CDR3 consists of 13 residues. The trim removed 1 base at V and 7 bases at J, leaving 3 bases unmatched. The germline CDR1 and CDR2 sequences are SGHAT and FQNNGV. The CDR3 protein is CASSLGGQREAFF. In DNA, the CDR3 is TGTGCCAGCAGCTTAGGGGGACAGCGTGAAGCTTTCTTT.

CDR3 DNA sequence: TGCGCCAGCAGCACCCGGGACAGGGGTACCGGGGAGCTGTTTTTT. It specifies CASSTRDRGTGELFF. The rearrangement links TRBV4-3 to TRBJ2-2; TRBD1 matches at 10 bases. Germline CDR1 and CDR2: LGHNA and YSLEER. The CDR3 loop spans 15 amino acids. With V trimmed by 5 bases and J by 5 bases, 5 bases remained unmatched.

V usage is TRBV7-6 and J usage is TRBJ1-6; a possible D gene is TRBD1 (6 bases). There are 15 residues in the CDR3. The V gene lost 4 bases and the J gene lost 5 bases, with 12 bases spanning the gap. Germline CDR1 reads SGHVS; CDR2 reads FNYEAQ. DNA of the CDR3: TGTGCCAGCAGCTGGTGGACAGCTGATAATTCACCCCTCCACTTT. It translates to CASSWWTADNSPLHF.

This CDR3 reads CASSYSPVNYGYTF. The CDR3 nucleotides are TGTGCCAGCAGTTACTCGCCGGTTAACTATGGCTACACCTTC. The chain combines TRBV6-5 with TRBJ1-2; D unresolved. The V end lost 0 bases, the J end lost 1 base, and 6 bases lay between the germline ends. Germline V gives CDR1 MNHEY, CDR2 SVGAGI. The CDR3 sequence is 14 residues long.

The CDR3 sequence is CASRQGNSPLHF. Written as DNA, the CDR3 is TGCGCCAGCAGGCAGGGGAATTCACCCCTCCACTTT. The V gene is TRBV5-1, the J gene TRBJ1-6; D might be TRBD1 (6 bases). The CDR3 has 12 residues. Looked up from germline, CDR1 is SGHRS and CDR2 is YFSETQ. Trimming removed 5 bases from V and 7 bases from J, with 7 bases in between.

This clone was observed once. This sequence joins TRBV6-6 and TRBJ2-3; 10 bases are shared with TRBD1. The CDR3 spans 14 residues. The junction had 2 bases not matched to a gene; V was cut back by 2 bases and J by 6 bases. Looked up from germline, CDR1 is MNHNY and CDR2 is SVGAGI (reference sequence). CDR3 nucleotides: TGTGCCAGCAGTTACCCGGACAGGGGGGATACGCAGTATTTT. As protein: CASSYPDRGDTQYF.

V is TRBV11-2 and J is TRBJ2-3; D is unresolved. Between the trimmed V and J ends, which lost 0 bases and 6 bases, there was a span of 7 bases. CDR1 SGHAT and CDR2 FQNNGV come from the germline V gene. This CDR3 is 13 amino acids long. The CDR3 protein is CASSLDSTDTQYF. In DNA, the CDR3 is TGTGCCAGCAGCTTAGATAGTACGGATACGCAGTATTTT. The whole variable domain, filled in from reference TRBV11-2 and TRBJ2-3, reads EAGVAQSPRYKIIEKRQSVAFWCNPISGHATLYWYQQILGQGPKLLIQFQNNGVVDDSQLPKDRFSAERLKGVDSTLKIQPAKLEDSAVYLCASSLDSTDTQYFGPGTRLTVL.

In its sample, this clone is medium-sized. The gene calls are TRBV5-1 and TRBJ1-4; 7 bases map to TRBD1. The ends lost 4 bases at V and 6 bases at J; junction bases unmatched: 6. The CDR3 is made up of 14 amino acids. Germline CDR1 reads SGHRS; CDR2 reads YFSETQ. This chain's CDR3 is CASSPRGRYEKLFF. The CDR3 coding sequence is TGCGCCAGCAGCCCAAGGGGGCGTTATGAAAAACTGTTTTTT.

The chain carries TRBV27 and TRBJ1-1; 8 bases are shared with TRBD1. The CDR3 runs 14 residues. The trim removed 5 bases at V and 5 bases at J, leaving 7 bases unmatched. In germline, CDR1 is MNHEY, CDR2 SMNVEV (reference sequence). The CDR3 DNA reads TGTGCCAGCAGTCCAGCCACAGGGGGTACTGAAGCTTTCTTT. Its translation is CASSPATGGTEAFF.

The rearrangement links TRBV4-3 to TRBJ2-3; TRBD2 agrees at 11 bases. J lost 5 bases, V lost 1 base, and 8 bases had no gene match. In germline, CDR1 is LGHNA, CDR2 YSLEER. The CDR3 is 17 residues long. CDR3 residues: CASSQGVAGGLIDTQYF. DNA of the CDR3: TGCGCCAGCAGCCAAGGAGTAGCGGGGGGGCTTATAGATACGCAGTATTTT.

V usage is TRBV25-1 and J usage is TRBJ1-4; D uncertain. The CDR3 has 14 residues. From germline, CDR1 is MGHDK and CDR2 SYGVNS. Trimming removed 6 bases from V and 2 bases from J, with 10 bases in between. CDR3 region: CASSPPGTNEKLFF. In DNA, the CDR3 is TGTGCCAGCAGCCCACCCGGGACTAATGAAAAACTGTTTTTT.

The rearrangement links TRBV4-3 to TRBJ2-7; tentative D call: TRBD1 (6 bases). With 4 bases removed from V and 2 bases from J, the gap between germline ends came to 18 bases. Germline V CDR1 and CDR2: LGHNA, YSLEER. CDR3 size: 16 residues. CDR3 sequence: CASSPSGDGGTYEQYF. CDR3 coding DNA: TGCGCCAGCAGCCCATCAGGGGACGGTGGGACCTACGAGCAGTACTTC.

This chain uses TRBV30 with TRBJ1-1; D possibly corresponds to TRBD1 (5 bases). The V and J ends lost 3 bases and 4 bases respectively, with 12 bases between them. This CDR3 has 13 amino acids. From germline, CDR1 is GTSNPN and CDR2 SVGIG (reference sequence). The CDR3 DNA is TGTGCCTGGAGCGGTCGGGGGGGCACTGAAGCTTTCTTT. This sequence encodes CAWSGRGGTEAFF.

This sequence joins TRBV12-5 and TRBJ1-1; TRBD1 agrees at 7 bases. V dropped 1 base and J dropped 6; count of bases not matched to a gene: 2. This CDR3 has 13 amino acids. The germline CDR1 and CDR2 sequences are LGHNT and FRNRAP. CDR3 region: CASGLGQGSEAFF. The CDR3 nucleotides read TGTGCTAGTGGTTTGGGACAGGGTTCTGAAGCTTTCTTT.

This chain connects TRBV5-4 to TRBJ2-7; 8 positions match TRBD1. This CDR3 has 14 amino acids. V lost 4 bases, J lost 1 base, and 4 bases stayed unmatched. Germline CDR1 reads SGHNT; CDR2 reads YYREEE (reference sequence). For the CDR3, the DNA is TGTGCCAGCAGCCCTGACAGGGGATCCTACGAGCAGTACTTC. Amino acid sequence: CASSPDRGSYEQYF.

J is TRBJ1-1 and V is TRBV7-9, with 8 nucleotides matching TRBD1. The CDR3 consists of 13 residues. With V trimmed by 5 bases and J by 5 bases, 4 bases remained unmatched. Germline lookup yields CDR1 SEHNR and CDR2 FQNEAQ (reference sequence). The CDR3 region has the DNA TGTGCCAGCAGCCCACAGGGGGAAACTGAAGCTTTCTTT. Its protein product is CASSPQGETEAFF.

The chain uses TRBV10-3 and TRBJ1-1; 12 bases fit TRBD1. Germline CDR1 and CDR2: ENHRY and SYGVKD. The CDR3 is 15 residues long. Germline trimming cut 4 bases from V and 8 bases from J; bases unmatched to any gene: 8. CDR3 sequence (DNA): TGTGCCATCAGTGTGACCGGGACAGGGGGCTCCGAAGCTTTCTTT. Translation: CAISVTGTGGSEAFF.

The CDR3 DNA follows: TGTGCCAGCAGCAATATCCCCGGGGACAGGACACAAGAGACCCAGTACTTC. Residues: CASSNIPGDRTQETQYF. The chain joins TRBV21-1 to TRBJ2-5; TRBD1 is taken as the D call from the table, unchecked against the DNA. TRBV21-1 is reported as a pseudogene. CDR3 size: 17 residues.

The V and J genes are TRBV9 and TRBJ2-7; 8 positions match TRBD2. J was trimmed by 0 bases and V by 2 bases; bases with no gene match: 4. The CDR3 covers 15 residues. Germline loops: CDR1 SGDLS, CDR2 YYNGEE. CDR3 amino acids: CASSVGGGTSYEQYF. Written as DNA, the CDR3 is TGTGCCAGCAGCGTGGGCGGGGGGACCTCCTACGAGCAGTACTTC.

V gene TRBV7-9 combines with J gene TRBJ2-2; 8 bases line up with TRBD2. The junction had 6 bases not matched to a gene; V was cut back by 5 bases and J by 1 base. This CDR3 spans 16 amino acids. CDR1 and CDR2 (germline): SEHNR, FQNEAQ (reference sequence). CDR3 DNA sequence: TGTGCCAGCAGCCCCACGGGGGGGGTGAACACCGGGGAGCTGTTTTTT. Translation gives CASSPTGGVNTGELFF.

This chain links TRBV7-8 with TRBJ2-2; 7 bases are shared with TRBD1. Trimming removed 5 bases from V and 6 bases from J; junction bases left unmatched: 3. Germline assignment: CDR1 SGHVS and CDR2 FQNEAQ. This CDR3 contains 13 residues. CDR3 nucleotide sequence: TGTGCCAGCAGCCTCACAGGGGCCGGGGAGCTGTTTTTT. It codes for CASSLTGAGELFF.

In its sample, this clone was seen a few times. V usage is TRBV6-6 and J usage is TRBJ1-5; TRBD1 is a possible D gene (5 bases). The CDR3 is 16 residues long. The germline gives CDR1 MNHNY, CDR2 SVGAGI (reference sequence). The ends were cut back, 5 bases at V and 5 bases at J, with 19 bases in the middle. The CDR3 sequence: CASSPTALGVYQPQHF. The CDR3 coding sequence is TGTGCCAGCAGTCCGACAGCCTTGGGTGTTTATCAGCCCCAGCATTTT.

The chain employs TRBV7-9 and TRBJ2-1, with TRBD1 matching 9 bases. The CDR3 length is 15 residues. V lost 4 bases, J lost 8 bases, and 9 bases stayed unmatched. The germline V gene encodes CDR1 SEHNR and CDR2 FQNEAQ (reference sequence). In nucleotides, the CDR3 is TGTGCCAGCAGCTCCCGGGACAGGGAAGGCGATGAGCAGTTCTTC. The encoded protein is CASSSRDREGDEQFF. The full variable domain, its missing parts supplied by reference TRBV7-9 and TRBJ2-1, is DTGVSQNPRHKITKRGQNVTFRCDPISEHNRLYWYRQTLGQGPEFLTYFQNEAQLEKSRLLSDRFSAERPKGSFSTLEIQRTEQGDSAMYLCASSSRDREGDEQFFGPGTRLTVL.

This chain uses TRBV6-6 with TRBJ1-1; D not resolved. With 3 bases removed from V and 1 base from J, the gap between germline ends came to 6 bases. This CDR3 has 13 residues. Germline lookup yields CDR1 MNHNY and CDR2 SVGAGI (reference sequence). This chain's CDR3 is CASSYFRNTEAFF. Here the CDR3 DNA reads TGTGCCAGCAGTTATTTCCGGAACACTGAAGCTTTCTTT.

V gene TRBV15 combines with J gene TRBJ2-3; 10 nucleotides match TRBD2. Per germline, CDR1 LNHNV and CDR2 YYDKDF (reference sequence). Losses at the gene ends were 3 bases for V and 4 bases for J; bases not matched to a gene: 4. The CDR3 runs 15 residues. The CDR3 bases are TGTGCCACCAGCAGCGGGACTAGCGTGGCAGATACGCAGTATTTT. Protein product: CATSSGTSVADTQYF. The full variable domain, with the rest looked up from reference TRBV15 and TRBJ2-3, is DAMVIQNPRYQVTQFGKPVTLSCSQTLNHNVMYWYQQKSSQAPKLLFHYYDKDFNNEADTPDNFQSRRPNTSFCFLDIRSPGLGDTAMYLCATSSGTSVADTQYFGPGTRLTVL.

The chain recombines TRBV2 with TRBJ2-2, with TRBD1 as a possible D gene (6 bases). This CDR3 is built from 13 residues. V was clipped by 7 bases and J by 4 bases, with 10 bases between them. Germline lookup yields CDR1 SNHLY and CDR2 FYNNEI. The CDR3 DNA sequence: TGTGCCAGCATCCAGGGGACCACCGGGGAGCTGTTTTTT. It codes for CASIQGTTGELFF.

This chain connects TRBV2 to TRBJ1-1; 7 bases align to TRBD1. In germline, CDR1 is SNHLY, CDR2 FYNNEI. The CDR3 spans 18 residues. V shed 1 base, J shed 0 bases, and the junction held 11 bases outside the gene matches. CDR3 in DNA: TGTGCCAGCAGTGAAGGTCCGCGACAGGGCCCCATGAACACTGAAGCTTTCTTT. Translated: CASSEGPRQGPMNTEAFF. Using reference TRBV2 and TRBJ1-1 for the parts outside the CDR3, the full variable domain is EPEVTQTPSHQVTQMGQEVILRCVPISNHLYFYWYRQILGQKVEFLVSFYNNEISEKSEIFDDQFSVERPDGSNFTLKIRSTKLEDSAMYFCASSEGPRQGPMNTEAFFGQGTRLTVV.

The V call is TRBV6-6, the J call TRBJ2-7, with TRBD2 matching over 13 bases. The length of the CDR3 is 14 residues. CDR1 is MNHNY and CDR2 is SVGAGI in the germline V gene (reference sequence). The J segment lost 6 bases and the V segment lost 4 bases, leaving 3 bases of the junction unmatched. The CDR3 protein is CASSSGTSGVEQYF. The CDR3 DNA reads as TGTGCCAGCAGTTCCGGGACTAGCGGGGTCGAGCAGTACTTC.